The present T cell receptor beta chain was sequenced within a study of shared clonotypes between healthy human individuals. Study-wide background: Participating donors consisted of two women and a few men aged 18 to 49. Findings and limits, study-wide: Generally, naive subsets (rather than memory subsets) showed larger estimated richness. Though the depth was large, rarefaction showed that sorted-subset sequencing was incomplete.

CD45RO-negative, CCR7-selected cells formed the naive CD8 fraction, which excluded terminally differentiated effector memory CD45RA+ cells. Caucasian adults living in Nashville, Tennessee, provided all samples. A note on this clone: Its specificity is unknown.

Profiling relied on immunoSEQ multiplex PCR, and the TCRdb table lists in-frame clones only, not all of them. This sample has millions of clones, with about 95% found just once. Per germline, CDR1 MNHNY and CDR2 SVGAGI (reference sequence). The CDR3 has 13 residues. Between the trimmed V and J ends, which lost 2 bases and 3 bases, there was a span of 7 bases. This TCR derives from a man in his late teens or twenties in good health. The sample consisted of naive CD8+ T cells sorted from blood. The chain is built from TRBV6-6 and TRBJ1-1; TRBD1 is a possible D gene (5 bases). The CDR3 DNA is TGTGCCAGCAGTTACGGGGGAGACACTGAAGCTTTCTTT. Its protein is CASSYGGDTEAFF.